Listed here are 26 T cell receptor beta chains from one sample, sequenced in a study of beta chain features in type 1 diabetes. The antigens these receptors bind are not known. The isolated RNA, all of it, was reverse transcribed, so expressed TCRB transcripts were what got sequenced. Some clones are missing from TCRdb's copy, which holds only in-frame ones; the method was immunoSEQ multiplex PCR. In the table there are hundreds of thousands of clones, around an eighth of which are singletons. The study, taken as a whole, reports: Among patients with Type 1 diabetes, TCRB CDR3s were moderately but significantly shorter in every one of the four CD4+ subsets.

Sequenced sample: naive CD4+ T cells from blood. Source of these receptors: a young man with type 1 diabetes.

This clone was observed a handful of times. This chain links TRBV28 with TRBJ2-4; TRBD2 might be the D (5 bases). CDR3 length equals 15 residues. Per germline, CDR1 MDHEN and CDR2 SYDVKM. Trimming cost V 4 bases and J 0 bases, with 10 bases left between them. The CDR3 sequence is CASSSIREAKNIQYF. CDR3 sequence (DNA): TGTGCCAGCAGTTCCATCCGGGAAGCCAAAAACATTCAGTACTTC. The entire variable domain, with the rest obtained from reference TRBV28 and TRBJ2-4, is as follows: DVKVTQSSRYLVKRTGEKVFLECVQDMDHENMFWYRQDPGLGLRLIYFSYDVKMKEKGDIPEGYSVSREKKERFSLILESASTNQTSMYLCASSSIREAKNIQYFGAGTRLSVL.

The chain has TRBV19 and TRBJ2-4, with D perhaps TRBD1 (5 bases). CDR1 is LNHDA, CDR2 SQIVND, per germline (reference sequence). V lost 8 bases and J 0 bases, leaving 14 bases between the germline ends. The CDR3 consists of 15 residues. The DNA of the CDR3 is TGTGCCAGTGAACCCGGACATCTAGCCAAAAACATTCAGTACTTC. Its protein product is CASEPGHLAKNIQYF.

This clone was seen a handful of times. The gene calls are TRBV29-1 and TRBJ2-1; TRBD2 aligns across 7 bases. With V trimmed by 6 bases and J by 8 bases, 10 bases remained unmatched. There are 13 residues in the CDR3. CDR1 and CDR2 from the germline V gene are SQVTM and ANQGSEA. The CDR3 region has the DNA TGCAGCGTCGAAACGGCAGGGAGGGATGAGCAGTTCTTC. As protein: CSVETAGRDEQFF.

V and J are TRBV7-9 and TRBJ1-1; TRBD1 agrees at 9 bases. The CDR3 contains 15 residues. Germline-derived CDR1 and CDR2 are SEHNR and FQNEAQ (reference sequence). V dropped 5 bases and J dropped 5; count of bases not matched to a gene: 9. DNA of the CDR3: TGTGCCAGCAGCAAAGGGACAGGGAAAGGGACTGAAGCTTTCTTT. This sequence encodes CASSKGTGKGTEAFF. The full variable domain, in which reference TRBV7-9 and TRBJ1-1 provide the parts outside the CDR3, is DTGVSQNPRHKITKRGQNVTFRCDPISEHNRLYWYRQTLGQGPEFLTYFQNEAQLEKSRLLSDRFSAERPKGSFSTLEIQRTEQGDSAMYLCASSKGTGKGTEAFFGQGTRLTVV.

The V call is TRBV7-2, the J call TRBJ1-5; D is unresolved. Between the trimmed V and J ends, which lost 1 base and 4 bases, there was a span of 11 bases. There are 15 residues in the CDR3. CDR1 SGHTA and CDR2 FQGNSA come from the germline V gene. DNA for the CDR3: TGTGCCAGCAGCTTAGGTGCCAGGATAAATCAGCCCCAGCATTTT. Translated: CASSLGARINQPQHF.

The J gene is TRBJ2-7, the V gene TRBV28; 7 bases match TRBD2. V gave up 2 bases and J gave up 1 base; unmatched junction bases: 5. Germline CDR1 MDHEN, CDR2 SYDVKM. The CDR3 covers 15 residues. This CDR3 is CASSLRLAESYEQYF. The CDR3 DNA is TGTGCCAGCAGTTTAAGGCTAGCGGAGTCCTACGAGCAGTACTTC.

This chain uses TRBV29-1 with TRBJ1-5; D gene uncertain. Trimming shortened V by 5 bases and J by 5 bases, and 10 bases separated the two germline ends. CDR1 is SQVTM, CDR2 ANQGSEA, per germline. The CDR3 loop spans 12 amino acids. The CDR3 DNA reads as TGCAGCGTTCAGGACCGCCATCAGCCCCAGCATTTT. Translation gives CSVQDRHQPQHF.

This clone was recorded a few times. Compared with germline, one end of the junction differs, possibly owing to a read error. J is TRBJ2-7 and V is TRBV2, with D possibly matching TRBD2 (6 bases). The CDR3 runs to 16 residues. Germline V gene lookup returns CDR1 SNHLY and CDR2 FYNNEI. This chain's CDR3 is CASREDILAVVDEQYF. The CDR3 DNA is TGTGCCAGCAGGGAAGACATACTAGCTGTCGTCGACGAGCAGTACTTC.

This clone showed up just a few times. In DNA form, the CDR3 reads TGTGCCAGCAGCCCTGGACTAGCGGGGGCCCTGAACACCGGGGAGCTGTTTTTT. Protein product: CASSPGLAGALNTGELFF. V gene TRBV9 combines with J gene TRBJ2-2, with TRBD2 matching 13 bases. CDR1 SGDLS and CDR2 YYNGEE come from the germline V gene. Germline trimming cut 4 bases from V and 1 base from J; bases unmatched to any gene: 7. The CDR3 runs to 18 residues.

This clone was recorded a few times. The rearrangement joins TRBV7-2 to TRBJ2-5; D could derive from TRBD1 or TRBD2 (5 bases each). Germline assignment: CDR1 SGHTA and CDR2 FQGNSA. The V gene lost 3 bases and the J gene lost 4 bases, with 15 bases spanning the gap. CDR3 length equals 15 residues. The CDR3 nucleotides are TGTGCCAGCAGCTTCGACACTTCTGGGGGAGAGACCCAGTACTTC. Translated, it gives CASSFDTSGGETQYF.

In its sample, this clone was seen once. V and J are TRBV25-1 and TRBJ1-1; 7 nucleotides align to TRBD1. Germline assignment: CDR1 MGHDK and CDR2 SYGVNS. Germline trimming cut 4 bases from V and 12 bases from J; bases unmatched to any gene: 5. The CDR3 covers 11 residues. The CDR3 spells CASSGQGVTFF. CDR3 in DNA: TGTGCCAGCAGTGGACAGGGTGTCACTTTCTTT.

This chain joins TRBV28 and TRBJ1-2, with 9 bases matching TRBD1. The CDR3 is 16 residues long. The J segment lost 3 bases and the V segment lost 2 bases, leaving 7 bases of the junction unmatched. The germline gives CDR1 MDHEN, CDR2 SYDVKM. This CDR3 reads CASSLAGTGLDYGYTF. The CDR3 DNA follows: TGTGCCAGCAGTTTAGCTGGGACAGGGTTGGACTATGGCTACACCTTC.

The rearrangement links TRBV11-2 to TRBJ2-1, with 8 bases identical to TRBD1. The germline V gene has CDR1 SGHAT and CDR2 FQNNGV. V shed 2 bases and J 2 bases; nucleotides not matched to a gene: 2. CDR3 length: 15 residues. CDR3 nucleotides: TGTGCCAGCAGCTTACGACAGGGGACCTACAATGAGCAGTTCTTC. This translates into CASSLRQGTYNEQFF.

The CDR3 DNA sequence: TGTGCCAGCAGTTTTACGGTACGGGATGGCTACACCTTC. Amino acids: CASSFTVRDGYTF. The chain couples TRBV27 to TRBJ1-2; the D is unclear. Trimming removed 3 bases at V and 6 bases at J, with 11 bases between. Germline V gene data show CDR1 as MNHEY and CDR2 as SMNVEV (reference sequence). The CDR3 is 13 amino acids.

This clone turned up a few times. The chain links TRBV9 to TRBJ1-1; the D is unclear. This CDR3 has 14 residues. Trimming cost V 4 bases and J 4 bases, with 14 bases left between them. Germline CDR1 reads SGDLS; CDR2 reads YYNGEE. CDR3 nucleotides: TGTGCCAGCAGCCCTTCGACTCGGGGCACTGAAGCTTTCTTT. Protein sequence: CASSPSTRGTEAFF.

Points on this clone: Other DNA sequences in this specimen translate into the identical CDR3. The V call is TRBV6-5, the J call TRBJ2-5, with D possibly matching TRBD2 (5 bases). The ends were cut back, 2 bases at V and 4 bases at J, with 8 bases in the middle. CDR1 is MNHEY and CDR2 is SVGAGI in the germline V gene. The CDR3 contains 13 residues. The CDR3 DNA reads as TGTGCCAGCAGTTACGGGGAGAGAGAGACCCAGTACTTC. Encoded protein: CASSYGERETQYF.

The gene calls are TRBV7-6 and TRBJ2-7; TRBD1 aligns across 8 bases. Trimming took 5 bases from V and 5 from J; bases not matched to a gene: 2. The CDR3 covers 12 residues. Germline V lookup: CDR1 SGHVS, CDR2 FNYEAQ. In DNA form, the CDR3 reads TGTGCCAGCAGCGGACAGGGCCACGAGCAGTACTTC. This gives the protein CASSGQGHEQYF. Full variable domain (outside the CDR3, taken from reference TRBV7-6 and TRBJ2-7): GAGVSQSPRYKVTKRGQDVALRCDPISGHVSLYWYRQALGQGPEFLTYFNYEAQQDKSGLPNDRFSAERPEGSISTLTIQRTEQRDSAMYRCASSGQGHEQYFGPGTRLTVT.

The table lists this clone with a few counts. This chain connects TRBV7-2 to TRBJ2-3, with D perhaps TRBD1 (6 bases). CDR3 length: 14 residues. V was pared by 5 bases and J by 0 bases, with 9 bases between. CDR1 is SGHTA and CDR2 is FQGNSA in the germline V gene. CDR3 sequence reads: CASSRGQSTDTQYF. CDR3 sequence (DNA): TGTGCCAGCAGCCGAGGACAGAGCACAGATACGCAGTATTTT.

The table lists this clone with a few counts. An end of the junction does not agree with germline; a read error may underlie this. The rearrangement uses TRBV4-2 and TRBJ2-1; D gene ambiguous. Germline CDR1 is LGHNA and CDR2 is YNFKEQ. This CDR3 spans 13 amino acids. CDR3 amino acids: CASSPSGPPPLVF. The CDR3 DNA is TGTGCCAGCAGCCCATCTGGGCCTCCCCCGTTGGTCTTC.

The chain is built from TRBV20-1 and TRBJ2-7; D unclear. Germline assignment: CDR1 DFQATT and CDR2 SNEGSKA (reference sequence). Trimming took 5 bases from V and 4 from J, leaving 9 bases between them. The CDR3 sequence is 11 residues long. CDR3 sequence: CSAPIGYEQYF. In DNA, the CDR3 is TGCAGTGCTCCTATCGGGTACGAGCAGTACTTC.

The chain recombines TRBV5-6 with TRBJ1-2, with D unclear. CDR3 length: 11 residues. Trimming took off 2 bases at V and 8 bases at J, with 7 bases between the two ends. CDR1 is SGHDT, CDR2 YYEEEE, per germline. CDR3 sequence: CASSLRNGYTF. CDR3 DNA: TGTGCCAGCAGCTTAAGGAACGGCTACACCTTC.

The chain has TRBV7-9 and TRBJ2-5, with a weak D call TRBD1 (7 bases). The germline V gene has CDR1 SEHNR and CDR2 FQNEAQ (reference sequence). This CDR3 is 15 amino acids long. The ends were cut back, 6 bases at V and 4 bases at J, with 18 bases in the middle. CDR3 loop: CASSSTGGGRETQYF. CDR3 DNA sequence: TGTGCCAGCAGTTCAACCGGAGGGGGCCGAGAGACCCAGTACTTC.

This clone showed up just a few times. The chain combines TRBV4-3 with TRBJ2-2; the D is unclear. The CDR3 runs to 16 residues. CDR1 is LGHNA, CDR2 YSLEER, per germline. V lost 0 bases and J 3 bases, leaving 11 bases between the germline ends. The CDR3 region is CASSQDPDSYTGELFF. The CDR3 DNA follows: TGCGCCAGCAGCCAAGATCCCGACTCCTACACCGGGGAGCTGTTTTTT.

J is TRBJ1-2 and V is TRBV5-1; a possible D gene is TRBD1 (5 bases). Germline CDR1 and CDR2: SGHRS and YFSETQ. The CDR3 spans 14 residues. V was pared by 0 bases and J by 3 bases, with 9 bases between. This CDR3 is CASSLEGTYYGYTF. CDR3 DNA: TGCGCCAGCAGCTTGGAGGGGACCTACTATGGCTACACCTTC.

This clone was seen a few times. This sequence joins TRBV19 and TRBJ1-2; D remains ambiguous. The CDR3 covers 17 residues. Trimming removed 4 bases from V and 5 bases from J, with 23 bases in between. CDR1 is LNHDA, CDR2 SQIVND, per germline (reference sequence). The CDR3 DNA is TGTGCCAGTAGTAACCGTATTTGGGAGCTCTCAAGATATGGCTACACCTTC. It is translated as CASSNRIWELSRYGYTF.

The chain carries TRBV29-1 and TRBJ2-7; perhaps TRBD2 as D (6 bases). The germline CDR1 and CDR2 sequences are SQVTM and ANQGSEA. This CDR3 region has 12 residues. V was clipped by 4 bases and J by 3 bases, with 10 bases between them. CDR3 DNA sequence: TGCAGCGTTGTTGGGAGGAACTACGAGCAGTACTTC. Translation: CSVVGRNYEQYF.